This T cell receptor beta chain was identified during a study of T cell responses to AZD1222 COVID-19 vaccine. Method: immunoSEQ multiplex PCR; TCRdb's copy keeps in-frame clones and lacks some. The table lists 200,000 or so clones, about 87% of them singletons. Germline-derived CDR1 and CDR2 are MNHEY and SVGEGT. The CDR3 is 13 residues long. V was clipped by 6 bases and J by 8 bases, with 16 bases between them. Whole-study results and caveats: Possibly, clonal diversity was underestimated; donors were largely white British and included more females. Distributed over spike, vaccine-associated CD4 TCRs predominated at 160-218 and 743-854. Spike-specific TCRs gained breadth and depth after people received two AZD1222 doses. Nearly half of the spike-specific TCRs reportedly recognize variant regions that carry no mutations.

As concerns this clone: Its antigen is not identified.

The V and J genes are TRBV6-2 or TRBV6-3 and TRBJ1-1, with a tentative D call TRBD1 (5 bases). The sample consisted of peripheral blood, taken on day 0 of MenACWY control vaccination. This TCR came from an adult in good health. CDR3 nucleotide sequence: TGTGCCAGCAGCCTATTCAGGGAGCAAGAAGCTTTCTTT. As protein: CASSLFREQEAFF.